This T cell receptor beta chain was documented in a study of graft-versus-host responses after intestinal transplantation. Overall study context: Transplants were multivisceral, liver-intestinal, or isolated intestinal. Once they had received anti-thymocyte globulin induction, all recipients took tacrolimus and steroids for approximately 3 years. Findings of the study overall: Marrow from the recipient contained GvH clones, some of which had appeared first in ileum or blood. Peak circulating GvH clone levels tracked with early post-transplant HvG declines.

Data came from immunoSEQ multiplex PCR; TCRdb stores just in-frame clones and leaves some out. Of 25,000 to 30,000 clones in the sample, roughly 87% were seen once. Per the germline V gene, CDR1 is SGHKS and CDR2 is YYEKEE (reference sequence). V was trimmed by 2 bases and J by 2 bases, leaving 12 bases between them. This CDR3 is built from 15 residues. Note on this clone: Antigen specificity is unknown.

The gene calls are TRBV5-5 and TRBJ2-3, with D perhaps TRBD1 or TRBD2 (5 bases each). The TCR originated in a human donor who received an intestinal transplant. This material consisted of unstimulated CD4+ T cells sorted from spleen or lymph node cells, taken before intestinal transplant. The CDR3 here is CASSFRGSITDTQYF. In nucleotides, the CDR3 is TGTGCCAGCAGCTTTCGGGGCTCAATCACAGATACGCAGTATTTT.